The present T cell receptor beta chain was sequenced within a study of T cells in Graves' hyperthyroidism and ophthalmopathy. The CDR3 covers 15 residues. Germline CDR1 SGHKS, CDR2 YYEKEE (reference sequence). V was shortened by 2 bases and J by 2 bases, with 12 bases between the two germline ends. This clonotype was observed many times. Its target is unknown. Findings and caveats of the study: Most clonotypes expanded in thyroid above 0.001 were likewise present in blood.

TCR beta CDR3 regions were amplified from RNA transcripts. HTBI primers were used for first-round RT-PCR of the TCR CDR3. One entry per CDR3 protein, called by TCRdb with MiXCR from the multiplex PCR reads. The sample lists under 450,000 distinct CDR3 sequences; about 18% were seen once. The chain couples TRBV5-5 to TRBJ2-3; no reliable D call. The sample was blood. This TCR was sampled from a woman aged 25 to 39 with Graves' hyperthyroidism that later progressed to Graves' ophthalmopathy. The CDR3 DNA follows: TGTGCCAGCAGCTTATATTACGGATTCACAGATACGCAGTATTTT. Translated, it gives CASSLYYGFTDTQYF.